This T cell receptor (beta chain) was obtained from a study of human T cells and chemical hapten exposure. At the level of the study: While the approximately 24-week study was under way, patients received diphenylcyclopropenone on the scalp every week.

TCRdb fed the RACE reads into MiXCR, producing one record per CDR3 protein. The table shows 55,000 to 75,000 distinct CDR3 sequences, with under 15% occurring only once. The time point denotes: patch test 3, about 24 weeks after DPC sensitization. Treatment in this sample: therapeutic diphenylcyclopropenone sensitization with weekly scalp DPC. At patch-test visits, sampling came before the patch test. In its sample, this clonotype was seen many times. What it recognizes is unknown. Study-level points and caveats: Patch test score rose with PT1 expanded TCR count, significant at thresholds 8, 16 and 32, not 4.

The TCR sequence derives from a man aged 25 to 45 with alopecia areata. Some clones in this sample may be carry-over from other donors' samples. Sequenced here: whole blood, sampled in connection with sensitization to the hapten diphenylcyclopropenone (DPC).

The CDR3 is CASSLTRDGNYEQYF. CDR3 DNA: TGTGCCAGCAGCTTGACCAGGGACGGAAACTACGAGCAGTACTTC. The chain employs TRBV7-6 and TRBJ2-7, with D tentatively TRBD1 or TRBD2 (5 bases each). V lost 3 bases and J lost 3, with 15 bases in between. The CDR3 sequence is 15 residues long. Germline assignment: CDR1 SGHVS and CDR2 FNYEAQ.